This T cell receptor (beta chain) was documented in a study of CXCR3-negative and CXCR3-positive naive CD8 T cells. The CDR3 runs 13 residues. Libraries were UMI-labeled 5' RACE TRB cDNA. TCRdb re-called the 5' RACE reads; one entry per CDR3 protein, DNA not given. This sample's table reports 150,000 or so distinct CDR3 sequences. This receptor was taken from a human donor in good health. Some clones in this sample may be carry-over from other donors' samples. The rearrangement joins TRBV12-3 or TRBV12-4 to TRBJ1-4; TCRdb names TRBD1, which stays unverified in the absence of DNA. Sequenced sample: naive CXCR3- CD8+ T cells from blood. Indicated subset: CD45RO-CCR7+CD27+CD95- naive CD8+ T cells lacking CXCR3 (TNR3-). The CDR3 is CASRMGRKEKLFF.